The rows below give T cell receptor beta chains drawn from one sample of a study of CD8+ T cells in alopecia areata. TCRdb's table, derived via immunoSEQ multiplex PCR, lists solely in-frame clones and lacks some. The sample has over 150,000 clones, 50% to 65% seen once. Sequences were derived from CD8+ T cells sorted from blood, sampled at week 24, from a patient treated with tofacitinib. These receptors came from a human donor with alopecia areata. Both conserved end residues are part of each CDR3. D genes are given only for firm matches. Rows give clone size only sometimes, using once, few, many, or a class for an expanded clone.

V gene	J gene	D gene	clone size	CDR3 DNA	CDR3 protein
TRBV7-9	TRBJ1-2	TRBD1	few	TGTGCCAGCAGCGGAGAGACAGGGCTTGGCTATGGCTACACCTTC	CASSGETGLGYGYTF
TRBV5-1	TRBJ1-3	NA	NA	TGCGCCAGCAGCGGCGGAGGGACGCAAAGGGAGAGCTCTGGAAACACCATATATTTT	CASSGGGTQRESSGNTIYF
TRBV5-6	TRBJ2-1	NA	NA	TGTGCCAGCAGCTTGGCCTTCGGACCATACAATGAGCAGTTCTTC	CASSLAFGPYNEQFF
TRBV15	TRBJ2-1	TRBD2	NA	TGTGCCACCAGCCGGACTAGCGGGGGGGCAGGCAATGAGCAGTTCTTC	CATSRTSGGAGNEQFF
TRBV7-6	TRBJ1-6	TRBD1	NA	TGTGCCAGCAGCGGGACAGTCCAAGGTTCACCCCTCCACTTT	CASSGTVQGSPLHF
TRBV2	TRBJ2-7	TRBD1	few	TGTGCCAGCAGTGTATTAACAGGGGCGCGGGAGCAGTACTTC	CASSVLTGAREQYF
TRBV29-1	TRBJ1-1	NA	NA	TGCAGCGTTCTAATGAACACTGAAGCTTTCTTT	CSVLMNTEAFF
TRBV27	TRBJ2-3	NA	NA	TGTGCCAGCAGTTCCCGGGGTTCCCGCACAGATACGCAGTATTTT	CASSSRGSRTDTQYF
TRBV4-3	TRBJ1-4	NA	NA	TGCGCCAGCAGCCAAGAATCAGGCAGTCAGAATGAAAAACTGTTTTTT	CASSQESGSQNEKLFF
TRBV21-1	TRBJ1-2	NA	few	TGTGCCAGCAGCAAAGGTGGGGACAGGAGACATGGCTACACCTTC	CASSKGGDRRHGYTF
TRBV7-8	TRBJ2-1	TRBD2	NA	TGTGCCAGCAGCATAGAATGGACTAGCGACAATGAGCAGTTCTTC	CASSIEWTSDNEQFF
TRBV27	TRBJ1-6	NA	NA	TGTGCCAGCAGCCCAACCACAGGGCCGAATTCACCCCTCCACTTT	CASSPTTGPNSPLHF
TRBV7-2	TRBJ2-3	NA	few	TGTGCCAGCAGTCCCACGTTGGGGGCAGATACGCAGTATTTT	CASSPTLGADTQYF
TRBV30	TRBJ1-2	NA	NA	TGTGCCTGGAGTGTAGCGGGTCTTGGCTACACCTTC	CAWSVAGLGYTF
TRBV30	TRBJ2-2	NA	NA	TGTGCCTGGAGTCTCGACATGGGCGGGGAGCTGTTTTTT	CAWSLDMGGELFF
TRBV18	TRBJ2-3	NA	NA	TGTGCCAGCTCACCCCTGGCCGACACAGATACGCAGTATTTT	CASSPLADTDTQYF
TRBV4-3	TRBJ1-1	NA	NA	TGCGCCAGCAGCCAAGTGGGGGGGCCGGGAATGAACACTGAAGCTTTCTTT	CASSQVGGPGMNTEAFF
TRBV9	TRBJ2-3	NA	NA	TGTGCCAGCAGCGTAGTTGCGGGAGATACGCAGTATTTT	CASSVVAGDTQYF
TRBV29-1	TRBJ2-2	NA	few	TGCAGCGTTGAAGGGACGTCTACGGGCACCGGGGAGCTGTTTTTT	CSVEGTSTGTGELFF
TRBV14	TRBJ1-2	TRBD1	NA	TGTGCCAGCAGCCCGGAACTGACAGGGGGCATTGGCTACACCTTC	CASSPELTGGIGYTF
TRBV27	TRBJ2-7	NA	NA	TGTGCCAGCAGCCCTACTGTGGTGGGGGGTCTCTACGAGCAGTACTTC	CASSPTVVGGLYEQYF
TRBV15	TRBJ2-7	NA	few	TGTGCCACCAGCAGAGATCGATCCTACGAGCAGTACTTC	CATSRDRSYEQYF